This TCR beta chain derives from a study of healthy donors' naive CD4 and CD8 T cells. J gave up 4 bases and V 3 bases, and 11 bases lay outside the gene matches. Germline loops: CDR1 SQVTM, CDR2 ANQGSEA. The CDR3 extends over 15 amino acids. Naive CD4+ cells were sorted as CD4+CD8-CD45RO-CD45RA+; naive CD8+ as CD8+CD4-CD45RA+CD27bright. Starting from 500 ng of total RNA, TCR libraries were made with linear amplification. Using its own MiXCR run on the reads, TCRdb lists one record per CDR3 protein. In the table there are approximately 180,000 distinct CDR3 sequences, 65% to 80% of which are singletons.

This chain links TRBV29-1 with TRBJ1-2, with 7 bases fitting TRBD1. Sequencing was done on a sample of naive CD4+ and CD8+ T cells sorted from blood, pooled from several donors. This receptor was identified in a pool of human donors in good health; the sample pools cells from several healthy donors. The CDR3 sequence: CSVDNYRGSGYGYTF. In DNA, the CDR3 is TGCAGCGTTGATAATTACAGGGGAAGTGGCTATGGCTACACCTTC.